The 30 T cell receptor beta chains in this list originate from one sample, sequenced in a study of Ad26.COV2.S vaccination and SARS-CoV-2 variants. The treatment: 15 to 20 received Ad26.COV2.S at low or high dose, single or two shots; about 5 received placebo; per-sample allocation not given. Samples came from day 63 after the first vaccine or placebo injection. The method was immunoSEQ multiplex PCR; TCRdb's version includes in-frame clones alone and lacks a portion of them. The sample lists hundreds of thousands of clones; about 92% were seen once. The specimen comprised peripheral blood, sampled in a trial of Ad26.COV2.S vaccine versus placebo. These receptors all stem from a person between 18 and 65 years old who received the Ad26.COV2.S COVID-19 vaccine or a placebo.

J is TRBJ2-2 and V is TRBV6-5, with D perhaps TRBD2 (5 bases). Germline-derived CDR1 and CDR2 are MNHEY and SVGAGI. This CDR3 is 13 amino acids long. The V and J ends lost 8 bases and 2 bases respectively, with 9 bases between them. The CDR3 nucleotides are TGTGCCAGCTGGACTCGCAACACCGGGGAGCTGTTTTTT. It is translated as CASWTRNTGELFF.

The CDR3: CASSPVGQENTEAFF. As DNA, the CDR3 is TGTGCCAGCTCACCCGTAGGACAGGAGAACACTGAAGCTTTCTTT. The chain links TRBV18 to TRBJ1-1; 7 bases align to TRBD1. The CDR3 runs to 15 residues. V was clipped by 3 bases and J by 1 base; unmatched bases: 5. Per germline, CDR1 KGHSH and CDR2 LQKENI.

The rearrangement uses TRBV7-8 and TRBJ2-1; 9 bases align to TRBD2. The CDR3 covers 17 residues. With 2 bases clipped from V and 1 base from J, the junction kept 6 bases outside the gene matches. CDR1 SGHVS and CDR2 FQNEAQ come from the germline V gene. The CDR3 coding sequence is TGTGCCAGCAGCTTATCACCCAGCGGGGGGTCCTACAATGAGCAGTTCTTC. Translated: CASSLSPSGGSYNEQFF.

V usage is TRBV12-5 and J usage is TRBJ2-2, with a tentative D call TRBD1 (6 bases). From germline, CDR1 is LGHNT and CDR2 FRNRAP. Trimming shortened V by 8 bases and J by 0 bases, and 16 bases separated the two germline ends. The CDR3 contains 16 residues. The CDR3 spells CASKSRGNANTGELFF. The CDR3 nucleotides read TGTGCTAGTAAAAGTAGGGGGAATGCGAACACCGGGGAGCTGTTTTTT.

V gene TRBV4-3 combines with J gene TRBJ2-5, with TRBD2 matching over 9 bases. J was trimmed by 2 bases and V by 4 bases; bases with no gene match: 5. There are 15 residues in the CDR3. In germline, CDR1 is LGHNA, CDR2 YSLEER. In DNA form, the CDR3 reads TGCGCCAGCAGCCCTTTTCTAGCGGGGCAAGAGACCCAGTACTTC. Its translation: CASSPFLAGQETQYF.

J is TRBJ1-3 and V is TRBV7-4, with D possibly TRBD1 on 6 matching bases. Germline values: CDR1 SGHVT, CDR2 SQSDAQ. The CDR3 totals 19 residues. Trimming shortened V by 2 bases and J by 0 bases, and 20 bases separated the two germline ends. CDR3 loop: CASSLSPLDSDGSGNTIYF. The CDR3 DNA reads TGTGCCAGCAGCTTATCCCCCCTGGACAGCGACGGCTCTGGAAACACCATATATTTT.

V is TRBV7-9 and J is TRBJ1-1; D is perhaps TRBD1 (5 bases). Germline V lookup: CDR1 SEHNR, CDR2 FQNEAQ (reference sequence). Trimming pared 2 bases from V and 1 base from J, leaving 17 bases between. The CDR3 sequence is 17 residues long. The CDR3 bases are TGTGCCAGCAGCTTACAACCATGGGGCAGGCCGAACACTGAAGCTTTCTTT. This sequence encodes CASSLQPWGRPNTEAFF.

The chain recombines TRBV18 with TRBJ2-2, with a tentative D call TRBD1 (7 bases). The CDR3 sequence is 16 residues long. Germline V gene sequence: CDR1 KGHSH, CDR2 LQKENI. V gave up 3 bases and J gave up 5 bases, with 16 bases separating them. In DNA, the CDR3 is TGTGCCAGCTCACCCAGACAGGGCGGGAAGACCGGGGAGCTGTTTTTT. The encoded protein is CASSPRQGGKTGELFF.

This chain links TRBV28 with TRBJ2-1; D gene ambiguous. The germline V and J ends were trimmed by 6 bases and 6 bases, with 9 bases remaining between them. Germline assignment: CDR1 MDHEN and CDR2 SYDVKM. CDR3 length: 12 residues. CDR3 sequence: CASSPRLNEQFF. Here the CDR3 DNA reads TGTGCCAGCAGCCCCCGACTCAATGAGCAGTTCTTC.

J is TRBJ1-3 and V is TRBV28; unclear D gene. The germline V and J ends were trimmed by 7 bases and 1 base, with 11 bases remaining between them. Germline CDR1 MDHEN, CDR2 SYDVKM. The CDR3 sequence is 14 residues long. CDR3 sequence reads: CASTTAASGNTIYF. In DNA, the CDR3 is TGTGCCAGCACCACCGCGGCGTCTGGAAACACCATATATTTT.

V usage is TRBV18 and J usage is TRBJ1-1; D is undetermined. The CDR3 sequence is 13 residues long. V dropped 3 bases and J dropped 1 base, with 6 bases sitting between them. Germline V gene data show CDR1 as KGHSH and CDR2 as LQKENI. CDR3 region: CASSPKTNTEAFF. In DNA, the CDR3 is TGTGCCAGCTCACCGAAGACGAACACTGAAGCTTTCTTT.

This rearrangement joins TRBV18 to TRBJ2-1; 7 nucleotides agree with TRBD1. J was trimmed by 7 bases and V by 4 bases; bases with no gene match: 10. CDR3 length equals 15 residues. The germline gives CDR1 KGHSH, CDR2 LQKENI. The CDR3 DNA sequence: TGTGCCAGCTCACGCCGGGACAGCACTGGGAATGAGCAGTTCTTC. Its translation: CASSRRDSTGNEQFF.

The chain recombines TRBV6-5 with TRBJ1-5; D unclear. The CDR3 has 14 residues. CDR1 is MNHEY and CDR2 is SVGAGI in the germline V gene. Trimming cost V 4 bases and J 12 bases, with 19 bases left between them. CDR3 loop: CASSSSILGEGQHF. CDR3 nucleotide sequence: TGTGCCAGCAGTTCATCCATCCTCGGGGAGGGCCAGCATTTT.

The chain uses TRBV11-2 and TRBJ2-2, with a possible D match to TRBD2 (7 bases). Per the germline V gene, CDR1 is SGHAT and CDR2 is FQNNGV. V was cut by 5 bases and J by 4 bases, with 17 bases left in between. The CDR3 spans 16 residues. The CDR3 DNA reads TGTGCCAGCAGCCTGCAAAGGGGGGGGACCACCGGGGAGCTGTTTTTT. Its protein product is CASSLQRGGTTGELFF.

The chain employs TRBV2 and TRBJ1-1; D unresolved. Germline CDR1 and CDR2: SNHLY and FYNNEI. V was clipped by 3 bases and J by 3 bases, with 11 bases between them. CDR3 length equals 14 residues. The CDR3 DNA reads TGTGCCAGCAGTGATTTAACCTCTGACACTGAAGCTTTCTTT. Its protein is CASSDLTSDTEAFF.

As to this clone: The sample has other DNA sequences that encode this CDR3 too. This chain connects TRBV4-3 to TRBJ1-2; D possibly corresponds to TRBD1 (5 bases). The CDR3 consists of 15 residues. The germline CDR1 and CDR2 sequences are LGHNA and YSLEER. The V gene lost 0 bases and the J gene lost 4 bases, with 12 bases spanning the gap. CDR3 sequence: CASSQDSAGSYGYTF. Written as DNA, the CDR3 is TGCGCCAGCAGCCAAGACTCGGCAGGGTCCTATGGCTACACCTTC.

V and J are TRBV7-2 and TRBJ2-3; TRBD2 agrees at 8 bases. J was trimmed by 6 bases and V by 2 bases; bases with no gene match: 10. The CDR3 length is 16 residues. The V gene's germline CDR1 is SGHTA and CDR2 FQGNSA. CDR3 sequence reads: CASSLQYAGGGDTQYF. The CDR3 coding sequence is TGTGCCAGCAGCTTACAGTATGCGGGGGGCGGCGATACGCAGTATTTT.

J is TRBJ1-2 and V is TRBV7-9; 8 bases line up with TRBD1. The CDR3 totals 17 residues. Germline-derived CDR1 and CDR2 are SEHNR and FQNEAQ (reference sequence). The V segment lost 2 bases and the J segment 8 bases; nucleotides outside the gene matches: 16. The CDR3 protein is CASSLTIGPGGGKGYTF. The CDR3 nucleotides read TGTGCCAGCAGCTTAACCATCGGTCCAGGGGGCGGGAAGGGCTACACCTTC.

On this clone: This specimen includes other DNA sequences encoding the same CDR3. The chain recombines TRBV5-1 with TRBJ1-1; D possibly corresponds to TRBD1 (5 bases). The CDR3 loop spans 14 amino acids. The V gene's germline CDR1 is SGHRS and CDR2 YFSETQ. V gave up 3 bases and J gave up 5 bases, with 14 bases separating them. This CDR3 is CASSSGQGGTEAFF. In DNA, the CDR3 is TGCGCCAGCAGCTCAGGGCAGGGTGGGACTGAAGCTTTCTTT.

This sequence joins TRBV3-1 (or the pseudogene TRBV3-2) and TRBJ1-4, with D possibly TRBD1 on 5 matching bases. Germline assignment: CDR1 LGHDT and CDR2 YNNKEL (reference sequence). V shed 3 bases and J shed 4 bases, with 9 bases lying between them. The CDR3 length is 14 residues. CDR3 coding DNA: TGTGCCAGCAGCCATCGGGGGTTTAATGAAAAACTGTTTTTT. Its translation: CASSHRGFNEKLFF.

This clone was recorded a few times. This sequence joins TRBV7-2 and TRBJ1-1, with a tentative D call TRBD1 (5 bases). Germline V gene data show CDR1 as SGHTA and CDR2 as FQGNSA. The CDR3 length is 15 residues. V was shortened by 1 base and J by 0 bases, with 9 bases between the two germline ends. The CDR3 DNA is TGTGCCAGCAGCTTAGTCGCAGGGTTGAACACTGAAGCTTTCTTT. This gives the protein CASSLVAGLNTEAFF.

This clone was seen a few times. The chain employs TRBV30 and TRBJ2-7; 7 bases are a match to TRBD1. J lost 3 bases, V lost 5 bases, and 4 bases had no gene match. The CDR3 has 12 amino acids. In germline, CDR1 is GTSNPN, CDR2 SVGIG (reference sequence). The CDR3 bases are TGTGCCTGGGGAGGACAGGACTACGAGCAGTACTTC. It translates to CAWGGQDYEQYF.

The chain carries TRBV6-5 and TRBJ2-3; 7 nucleotides match TRBD2. The V segment lost 2 bases and the J segment 1 base; nucleotides outside the gene matches: 6. This CDR3 is built from 16 residues. Germline CDR1 and CDR2: MNHEY and SVGAGI. CDR3 in DNA: TGTGCCAGCAGTTACGGGGAGCGGGGACGCACAGATACGCAGTATTTT. The encoded protein is CASSYGERGRTDTQYF.

A few counts support this clone. The rearrangement joins TRBV5-6 to TRBJ1-2, with 7 bases that match TRBD1. V lost 6 bases and J lost 1; bases outside the gene matches: 12. This CDR3 region has 16 residues. Germline values: CDR1 SGHDT, CDR2 YYEEEE. The CDR3 here is CASTLLTTGVNYGYTF. The CDR3, as DNA: TGTGCCAGCACCCTCTTAACTACAGGGGTTAACTATGGCTACACCTTC. Full variable domain (remainder filled in from reference TRBV5-6 and TRBJ1-2): DAGVTQSPTHLIKTRGQQVTLRCSPKSGHDTVSWYQQALGQGPQFIFQYYEEEERQRGNFPDRFSGHQFPNYSSELNVNALLLGDSALYLCASTLLTTGVNYGYTFGSGTRLTVV.

V is TRBV5-1 and J is TRBJ1-4, with D hard to call. V was shortened by 1 base and J by 2 bases, with 12 bases between the two germline ends. Germline-derived CDR1 and CDR2 are SGHRS and YFSETQ. The CDR3 contains 16 residues. Here the CDR3 reads CASSLRREATNEKLFF. CDR3 sequence (DNA): TGCGCCAGCAGCTTGAGGCGTGAGGCGACTAATGAAAAACTGTTTTTT.

Written as DNA, the CDR3 is TGCGCCAGCAGCTTGACAGGGCCCCGTGAAAAACTGTTTTTT. Protein sequence: CASSLTGPREKLFF. This sequence joins TRBV5-1 and TRBJ1-4; D is perhaps TRBD1 (6 bases). The germline gives CDR1 SGHRS, CDR2 YFSETQ. The CDR3 sequence is 14 residues long. Trimming took 1 base from V and 7 from J, leaving 11 bases between them.

V usage is TRBV7-9 and J usage is TRBJ2-1; 7 nucleotides align to TRBD1. Trimming at V came to 3 bases and at J to 6 bases, leaving 8 bases not matched to a gene. CDR3 length: 15 amino acids. Germline CDR1 reads SEHNR; CDR2 reads FQNEAQ (reference sequence). DNA of the CDR3: TGTGCCAGCAGCTTGACAGGGTCGCATGGCAATGAGCAGTTCTTC. Translation gives CASSLTGSHGNEQFF.

The chain couples TRBV25-1 to TRBJ1-2, with a tentative D call TRBD1 (6 bases). The germline gives CDR1 MGHDK, CDR2 SYGVNS. The ends were cut back, 4 bases at V and 5 bases at J, with 14 bases in the middle. The CDR3 length is 14 residues. Here the CDR3 reads CASSVGQGKYGYTF. The CDR3 nucleotides read TGTGCCAGCAGTGTGGGGCAGGGGAAATATGGCTACACCTTC.

The V call is TRBV12-5, the J call TRBJ1-4; 9 bases line up with TRBD1. V lost 2 bases, J lost 6 bases, and 7 bases stayed unmatched. The CDR3 is made up of 16 amino acids. Germline V gives CDR1 LGHNT, CDR2 FRNRAP. CDR3 DNA: TGTGCTAGTGGTTTGCCAGGGGACAGGGAGTATGAAAAACTGTTTTTT. Protein product: CASGLPGDREYEKLFF.

In DNA, the CDR3 is TGTGCCAGCAGTCATAAGACAGGGCTACAAGAGACCCAGTACTTC. Amino acids: CASSHKTGLQETQYF. The chain employs TRBV11-3 and TRBJ2-5; 7 bases are a match to TRBD1. Germline assignment: CDR1 SGHNT and CDR2 YENEEA. J lost 2 bases, V lost 6 bases, and 9 bases had no gene match. This CDR3 has 15 residues.